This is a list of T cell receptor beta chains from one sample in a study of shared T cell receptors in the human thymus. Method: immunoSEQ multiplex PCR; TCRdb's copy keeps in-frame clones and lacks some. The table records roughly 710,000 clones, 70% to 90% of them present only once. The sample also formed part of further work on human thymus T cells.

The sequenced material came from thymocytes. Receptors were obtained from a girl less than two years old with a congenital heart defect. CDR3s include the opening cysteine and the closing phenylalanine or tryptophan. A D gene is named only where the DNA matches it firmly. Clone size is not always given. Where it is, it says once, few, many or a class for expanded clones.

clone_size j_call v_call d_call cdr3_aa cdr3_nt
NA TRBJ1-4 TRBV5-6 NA CASSLGGRSNEKLFF TGTGCCAGCAGCTTGGGGGGGCGGAGTAATGAAAAACTGTTTTTT
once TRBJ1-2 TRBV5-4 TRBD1 CASRHDRAYRVEDF TGTGCCAGCAGACATGACAGGGCATACCGAGTTGAAGACTTC
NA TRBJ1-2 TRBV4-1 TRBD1 CASRGQVNYGYTF TGCGCCAGCAGGGGACAGGTAAACTATGGCTACACCTTC
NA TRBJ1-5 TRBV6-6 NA CASSYFKVRYNQPQHF TGTGCCAGCAGTTACTTCAAGGTCAGGTACAATCAGCCCCAGCATTTT
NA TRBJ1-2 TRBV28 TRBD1 CASSFHDRGSYGYTF TGTGCCAGCAGTTTCCACGACAGGGGGAGCTATGGCTACACCTTC
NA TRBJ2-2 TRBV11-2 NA CASSLEFSPRRAGELFF TGTGCCAGCAGCTTAGAGTTTAGTCCCAGGCGGGCCGGGGAGCTGTTTTTT
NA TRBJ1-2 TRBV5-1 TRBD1 CASSPGTGGANYGYTF TGCGCCAGCAGCCCGGGGACAGGGGGAGCTAACTATGGCTACACCTTC
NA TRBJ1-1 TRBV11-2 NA CASSPFRDPTEAFF TGTGCCAGCAGTCCCTTCAGGGATCCAACTGAAGCTTTCTTT
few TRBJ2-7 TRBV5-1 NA CASSLVAGTTGYEQYF TGCGCCAGCAGCTTGGTGGCGGGAACAACGGGCTACGAGCAGTACTTC
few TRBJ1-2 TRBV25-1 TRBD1 CASSETRQGGYGYTF TGTGCCAGCAGTGAGACCCGACAGGGAGGCTATGGCTACACCTTC
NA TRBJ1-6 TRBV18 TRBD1 CASSARGRSYNSPLHF TGTGCCAGCTCGGCCAGGGGGCGAAGTTATAATTCACCCCTCCACTTT
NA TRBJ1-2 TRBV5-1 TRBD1 CASSDLDRGLYGYTF TGCGCCAGCAGCGACTTGGACAGGGGACTTTATGGCTACACCTTC
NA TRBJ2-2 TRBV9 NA CASSVAGAAGELFF TGTGCCAGCAGCGTGGCAGGGGCAGCCGGGGAGCTGTTTTTT
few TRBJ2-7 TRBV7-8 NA CASSTHRVERYDYEQYF TGTGCCAGCAGCACCCACAGGGTGGAGAGGTATGACTACGAGCAGTACTTC
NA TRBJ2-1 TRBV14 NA CASSQDQTGNEQFF TGTGCCAGCAGCCAAGACCAAACAGGGAATGAGCAGTTCTTC
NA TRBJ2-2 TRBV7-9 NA CASSLEGHPTGELFF TGTGCCAGCAGCTTAGAGGGACATCCGACCGGGGAGCTGTTTTTT
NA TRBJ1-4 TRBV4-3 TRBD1 CASSLFLQGAGEKLFF TGCGCCAGCAGCCTCTTTCTTCAGGGGGCAGGGGAAAAACTGTTTTTT
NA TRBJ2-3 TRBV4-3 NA CASSQDNLDSTDTQYF TGCGCCAGCAGCCAAGATAATTTAGATAGCACAGATACGCAGTATTTT
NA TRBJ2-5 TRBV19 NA CASSRQKRWPQYF TGTGCCAGTAGTCGACAGAAAAGGTGGCCCCAGTACTTC
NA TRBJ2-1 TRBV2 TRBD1 CASSAMAGQGAYEQFF TGTGCCAGCAGCGCAATGGCGGGACAGGGGGCTTATGAGCAGTTCTTC
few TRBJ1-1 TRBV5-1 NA CASSLVAGENTEAFF TGCGCCAGCAGCTTGGTGGCAGGGGAGAACACTGAAGCTTTCTTT
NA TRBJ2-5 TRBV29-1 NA CSVGAPTQGPGETQYF TGCAGCGTTGGCGCCCCCACGCAGGGGCCTGGGGAGACCCAGTACTTC
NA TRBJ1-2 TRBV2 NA CASSEGGMGGYTF TGTGCCAGCAGTGAAGGAGGGATGGGAGGCTACACCTTC
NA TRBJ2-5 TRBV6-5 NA CASKGNRNGETQYF TGTGCCAGCAAAGGGAACAGGAACGGGGAGACCCAGTACTTC
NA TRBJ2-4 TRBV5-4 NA CASSSRTAKGYIQYF TGTGCCAGCAGCTCCCGGACAGCTAAAGGGTACATTCAGTACTTC
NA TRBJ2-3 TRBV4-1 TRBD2 CASSQLTGLAGGIGTDTQYF TGCGCCAGCAGCCAACTTACCGGACTAGCGGGGGGGATCGGCACAGATACGCAGTATTTT
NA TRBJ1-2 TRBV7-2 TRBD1 CASSLAGTDYGYTF TGTGCCAGCAGCTTAGCGGGGACAGACTATGGCTACACCTTC
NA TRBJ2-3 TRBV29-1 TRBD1 CSVGVPWTGGNYTDTQYF TGCAGCGTTGGGGTCCCTTGGACAGGGGGGAACTACACAGATACGCAGTATTTT
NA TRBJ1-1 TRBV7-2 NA CASSPLASRGTEAFF TGTGCCAGCAGCCCCCTCGCGAGTCGGGGGACTGAAGCTTTCTTT
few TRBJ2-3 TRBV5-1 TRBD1 CASSSTGGKSTDTQYF TGCGCCAGCAGCTCAACAGGGGGTAAGAGCACAGATACGCAGTATTTT
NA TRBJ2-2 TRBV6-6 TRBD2 CASTPSGGNTGELFF TGTGCCAGCACCCCGAGCGGGGGAAACACCGGGGAGCTGTTTTTT
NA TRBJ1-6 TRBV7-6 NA CASSLGAGTDNNSPLHF TGTGCCAGCAGCTTGGGAGCCGGGACTGACAATAATTCACCCCTCCACTTT
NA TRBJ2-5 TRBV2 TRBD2 CASSETGGQETQYF TGTGCCAGCAGTGAAACGGGGGGGCAAGAGACCCAGTACTTC
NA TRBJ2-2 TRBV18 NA CASSPLRSTGELFF TGTGCCAGCTCACCACTCCGGTCCACCGGGGAGCTGTTTTTT
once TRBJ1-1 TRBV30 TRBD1 CAWSGQGATEAFF TGTGCCTGGAGTGGACAGGGGGCTACTGAAGCTTTCTTT
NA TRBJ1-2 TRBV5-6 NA CASSAPTGLNGYTF TGTGCCAGCAGCGCACCTACAGGGCTGAACGGCTACACCTTC
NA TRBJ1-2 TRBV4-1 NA CASSPPRTAWERKGYTF TGCGCCAGCAGCCCACCTAGGACAGCGTGGGAGCGGAAAGGCTACACCTTC
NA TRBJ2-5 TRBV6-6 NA CASSYPLAEFAETQYF TGTGCCAGCAGTTACCCACTGGCGGAGTTCGCAGAGACCCAGTACTTC
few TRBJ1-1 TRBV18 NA CASSPHRADEAFF TGTGCCAGCTCACCACACCGCGCGGATGAAGCTTTCTTT
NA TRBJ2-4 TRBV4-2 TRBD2 CASSQDRTSASFRAKNIQYF TGTGCCAGCAGCCAAGATCGGACTAGCGCATCTTTTAGGGCCAAAAACATTCAGTACTTC
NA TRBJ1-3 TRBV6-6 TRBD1 CASSRQGKRNTIYF TGTGCCAGCAGTAGACAGGGAAAGAGAAACACCATATATTTT
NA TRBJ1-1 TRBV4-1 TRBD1 CASSEDFRGRLRAFF TGCGCCAGCAGCGAAGACTTCAGGGGGCGTTTGAGAGCTTTCTTT
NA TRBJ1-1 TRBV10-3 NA CAIRPGTLVGEAFF TGTGCCATCAGGCCCGGGACTCTCGTTGGTGAAGCTTTCTTT
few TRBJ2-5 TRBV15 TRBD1 CATSRGQGFWVETQYF TGTGCCACCAGCAGAGGACAGGGTTTTTGGGTGGAGACCCAGTACTTC
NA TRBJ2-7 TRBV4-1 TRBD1 CASSQDRTGVSYEQYF TGCGCCAGCAGCCAAGACCGGACAGGGGTGTCCTACGAGCAGTACTTC
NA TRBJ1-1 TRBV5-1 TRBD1 CASSYKQGANAEAFF TGCGCCAGCAGCTACAAGCAGGGGGCGAATGCTGAAGCTTTCTTT
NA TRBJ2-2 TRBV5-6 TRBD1 CASSLNVVGQRNTGELFF TGTGCCAGCAGCCTAAACGTGGTGGGACAGAGGAACACCGGGGAGCTGTTTTTT
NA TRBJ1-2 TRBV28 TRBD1 CASYRQGAGNTF TGTGCCAGCTACCGACAGGGGGCTGGCAACACCTTC
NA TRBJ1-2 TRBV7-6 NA CASTAGRVLGYASYGYTF TGTGCCAGCACCGCGGGGCGGGTCTTGGGCTATGCAAGCTATGGCTACACCTTC
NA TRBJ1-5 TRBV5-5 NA CASSAVASNQPQHF TGTGCCAGCAGCGCGGTAGCTAGCAATCAGCCCCAGCATTTT
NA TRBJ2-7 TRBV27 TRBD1 CASSCGTGSESYEQYF TGTGCCAGCAGTTGCGGGACAGGGTCGGAGTCCTACGAGCAGTACTTC
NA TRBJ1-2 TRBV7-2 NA CASSFLKRDNYGYTF TGTGCCAGCAGCTTTTTGAAGAGGGATAACTATGGCTACACCTTC
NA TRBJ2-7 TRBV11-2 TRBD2 CASSLGRLAGFPPYEQYF TGTGCCAGCAGCTTAGGTCGGCTAGCGGGATTCCCCCCCTACGAGCAGTACTTC
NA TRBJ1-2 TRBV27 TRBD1 CASSRQGRGYTF TGTGCCAGCAGCAGACAGGGGAGAGGCTACACCTTC
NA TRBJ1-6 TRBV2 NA CASKGPITGPDFNSPLHF TGTGCCAGCAAAGGTCCTATCACAGGGCCCGATTTTAATTCACCCCTCCACTTT
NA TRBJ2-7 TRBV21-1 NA CASSNPGTSGSYEQYF TGTGCCAGCAGCAACCCGGGGACTAGCGGGAGCTACGAGCAGTACTTC
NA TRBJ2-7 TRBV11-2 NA CASSLTSDEQYF TGTGCCAGCAGCTTAACCTCAGACGAGCAGTACTTC
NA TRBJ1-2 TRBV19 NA CASSRQAYGYTF TGTGCCAGTAGTAGGCAGGCCTATGGCTACACCTTC
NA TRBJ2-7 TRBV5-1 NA CASSHTTARPYEQYF TGCGCCAGCAGTCACACGACAGCTCGCCCCTACGAGCAGTACTTC